A single sample gave rise to the 16 T cell receptor beta chains below, sequenced in a study of cytomegalovirus exposure and HLA in healthy donors. Using immunoSEQ multiplex PCR, the repertoire was profiled, and TCRdb retains in-frame clones only, with some absent. The sample contains about 160,000 clones, more than 70% of which appear only once. The sample taken for sequencing was PBMCs. Receptors originate from a young man in good health and CMV-seronegative.

The V gene is TRBV6-1, the J gene TRBJ1-4; D is ambiguous. The CDR3 sequence is 14 residues long. Trimming removed 2 bases at V and 10 bases at J, with 14 bases between. Germline CDR1 reads MNHNS; CDR2 reads SASEGT. CDR3 region: CASSEFRSEGKLFF. In nucleotides, the CDR3 is TGTGCCAGCAGTGAATTCCGTTCGGAGGGAAAACTGTTTTTT.

The genes are TRBV6-1 and TRBJ1-5, with D perhaps matching TRBD1 (6 bases). Germline CDR1 is MNHNS and CDR2 is SASEGT. V was cut by 6 bases and J by 2 bases, with 14 bases left in between. This CDR3 comprises 15 residues. The CDR3 protein is CASRGLDSGNQPQHF. The CDR3 DNA follows: TGTGCCAGCAGGGGCTTGGACAGTGGCAATCAGCCCCAGCATTTT.

The V gene is TRBV4-1, the J gene TRBJ1-2, with 8 bases matching TRBD1. V trimming: 1 base; J trimming: 2 bases; junction bases outside the gene matches: 3. CDR1 MGHRA and CDR2 YSYEKL come from the germline V gene. The CDR3 length is 15 residues. CDR3 sequence reads: CASSQVGTGNYGYTF. In DNA form, the CDR3 reads TGCGCCAGCAGCCAAGTTGGGACAGGCAACTATGGCTACACCTTC.

The chain uses TRBV18 and TRBJ1-1; 10 bases are shared with TRBD1. Per germline, CDR1 KGHSH and CDR2 LQKENI. The CDR3 extends over 14 amino acids. Losses at the gene ends were 6 bases for V and 6 bases for J; bases not matched to a gene: 7. The CDR3 DNA reads TGTGCCAGCTCTTCGACAGGGGGCAACCCTGAAGCTTTCTTT. Its protein product is CASSSTGGNPEAFF.

The chain couples TRBV29-1 to TRBJ2-1, with 9 bases that match TRBD2. J lost 6 bases, V lost 6 bases, and 3 bases had no gene match. CDR1 is SQVTM and CDR2 is ANQGSEA in the germline V gene. This CDR3 region has 12 residues. The CDR3 is CSVGLASNEQFF. CDR3 in DNA: TGCAGCGTCGGACTAGCGAGCAATGAGCAGTTCTTC.

CDR3 protein: CASSRSGVGTDTQYF. In DNA form, the CDR3 reads TGTGCCAGCAGTCGAAGTGGAGTTGGCACAGATACGCAGTATTTT. The chain has TRBV27 and TRBJ2-3; D gene unclear. Germline V gene data show CDR1 as MNHEY and CDR2 as SMNVEV (reference sequence). This CDR3 comprises 15 residues. V lost 5 bases and J 1 base, leaving 13 bases between the germline ends.

This sequence joins TRBV5-6 and TRBJ1-2; 9 bases are a match to TRBD1. CDR3 length: 13 amino acids. CDR1 is SGHDT and CDR2 is YYEEEE in the germline V gene. With 0 bases clipped from V and 8 bases from J, the junction kept 2 bases outside the gene matches. Written as DNA, the CDR3 is TGTGCCAGCAGCTTGGCTACAGGGGGCGGCTACACCTTC. As protein: CASSLATGGGYTF.

The gene calls are TRBV5-4 and TRBJ1-6; 8 bases are shared with TRBD1. Germline V gene lookup returns CDR1 SGHNT and CDR2 YYREEE (reference sequence). V lost 0 bases and J lost 7; bases outside the gene matches: 15. The CDR3 runs to 19 residues. The CDR3 region has the DNA TGTGCCAGCAGCTTGGAGGAGTGGGGCAGGGGGCCAGGGAATTCACCCCTCCACTTT. It codes for CASSLEEWGRGPGNSPLHF.

The chain carries TRBV28 and TRBJ2-6; D perhaps matches TRBD1 (5 bases). CDR1 and CDR2 (germline): MDHEN, SYDVKM. Trimming removed 6 bases from V and 4 bases from J, with 16 bases in between. The CDR3 runs to 16 residues. CDR3 loop: CASSIQVPLGANVLTF. The CDR3 bases are TGTGCCAGCAGCATACAGGTACCTCTGGGGGCCAACGTCCTGACTTTC.

The V call is TRBV7-6, the J call TRBJ2-5, with unresolved D. CDR3 size: 14 residues. Trimming stripped 2 bases from V and 7 bases from J, with 14 bases between. Germline V gene lookup returns CDR1 SGHVS and CDR2 FNYEAQ. In DNA, the CDR3 is TGTGCCAGCAGCTTAAACCTAGATAAAGGGACCCAGTACTTC. It codes for CASSLNLDKGTQYF. Using reference TRBV7-6 and TRBJ2-5 for the parts outside the CDR3, the full variable domain is GAGVSQSPRYKVTKRGQDVALRCDPISGHVSLYWYRQALGQGPEFLTYFNYEAQQDKSGLPNDRFSAERPEGSISTLTIQRTEQRDSAMYRCASSLNLDKGTQYFGPGTRLLVL.

This clone is a singleton in its sample. The chain employs TRBV18 and TRBJ2-5; D gene uncertain. V was shortened by 0 bases and J by 7 bases, with 3 bases between the two germline ends. Looked up from germline, CDR1 is KGHSH and CDR2 is LQKENI. This CDR3 has 11 amino acids. CDR3 sequence: CASSPPGTQYF. The DNA for the CDR3 is TGTGCCAGCTCACCACCCGGGACCCAGTACTTC.

V is TRBV28 and J is TRBJ2-7, with 9 bases that match TRBD2. Germline CDR1 MDHEN, CDR2 SYDVKM. This CDR3 has 18 residues. Losses at the gene ends were 1 base for V and 0 bases for J; bases not matched to a gene: 10. CDR3 sequence: CASSLSPRLADSSYEQYF. For the CDR3, the DNA is TGTGCCAGCAGTTTATCCCCGAGACTAGCGGATAGCTCCTACGAGCAGTACTTC.

J is TRBJ1-2 and V is TRBV4-3; unclear D gene. Germline CDR1 and CDR2: LGHNA and YSLEER. This CDR3 contains 18 residues. Trimming stripped 0 bases from V and 4 bases from J, with 21 bases between. CDR3 in DNA: TGCGCCAGCAGCCAAGATAGCCAGACTCTATTCAATTTCTATGGCTACACCTTC. Translation: CASSQDSQTLFNFYGYTF.

This chain uses TRBV6-5 with TRBJ2-3; no clear D. Between the trimmed V and J ends, which lost 8 bases and 4 bases, there was a span of 7 bases. This CDR3 has 11 residues. CDR1 and CDR2 (germline): MNHEY, SVGAGI. The CDR3 sequence: CASRVADTQYF. For the CDR3, the DNA is TGTGCCAGCCGGGTGGCAGATACGCAGTATTTT.

The V call is TRBV28, the J call TRBJ1-1; D unresolved. The ends were cut back, 2 bases at V and 6 bases at J, with 10 bases in the middle. Germline lookup yields CDR1 MDHEN and CDR2 SYDVKM. This CDR3 comprises 13 residues. The CDR3 region is CASSLTGSAEAFF. In nucleotides, the CDR3 is TGTGCCAGCAGTTTAACGGGAAGCGCTGAAGCTTTCTTT.

V and J are TRBV7-6 and TRBJ1-1; 7 bases are shared with TRBD1. With 2 bases clipped from V and 8 bases from J, the junction kept 2 bases outside the gene matches. This CDR3 is 12 amino acids long. Germline loops: CDR1 SGHVS, CDR2 FNYEAQ. The CDR3 sequence is CASSLPTGEAFF. The CDR3 DNA sequence: TGTGCCAGCAGCTTACCGACAGGGGAAGCTTTCTTT.